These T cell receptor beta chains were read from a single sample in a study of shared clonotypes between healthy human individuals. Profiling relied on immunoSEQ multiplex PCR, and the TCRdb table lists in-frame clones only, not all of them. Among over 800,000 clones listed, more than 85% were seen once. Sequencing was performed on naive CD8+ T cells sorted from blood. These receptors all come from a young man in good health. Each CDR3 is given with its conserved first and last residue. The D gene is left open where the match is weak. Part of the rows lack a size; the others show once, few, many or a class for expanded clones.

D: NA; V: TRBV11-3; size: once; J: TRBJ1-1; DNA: TGTGCCAGCAGCTTATCCCACCACACTGAAGCTTTCTTT; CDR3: CASSLSHHTEAFF
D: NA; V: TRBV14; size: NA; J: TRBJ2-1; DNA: TGTGCCAGCAGCTTAGGAGTCCACTCCTACAATGAGCAGTTCTTC; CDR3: CASSLGVHSYNEQFF
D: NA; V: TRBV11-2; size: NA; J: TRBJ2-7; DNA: TGTGCCAGCAGCTTAATCAGGGGTAAAAAGGGGCCCTACGAGCAGTACTTC; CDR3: CASSLIRGKKGPYEQYF
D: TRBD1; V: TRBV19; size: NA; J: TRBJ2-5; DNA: TGTGCCAGTACACCCGGACAGGGGACGCAAGAGACCCAGTACTTC; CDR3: CASTPGQGTQETQYF
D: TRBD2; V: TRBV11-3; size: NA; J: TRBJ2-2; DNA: TGTGCCAGCAGCTTAAACATAATCATAGCGGGACACACCGGGGAGCTGTTTTTT; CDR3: CASSLNIIIAGHTGELFF
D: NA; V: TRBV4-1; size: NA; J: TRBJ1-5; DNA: TGCGCCAGCAGCCAAAGTTCAGGGAGTCAGCCCCAGCATTTT; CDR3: CASSQSSGSQPQHF
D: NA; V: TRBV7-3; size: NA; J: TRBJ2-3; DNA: TGTGCCAGCGCCCACGGGACGGCTAGCACAGATACGCAGTATTTT; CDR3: CASAHGTASTDTQYF
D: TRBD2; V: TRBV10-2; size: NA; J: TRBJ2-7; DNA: TGCGCCAGCAGAGCACCTAGCGGGAGCTACGAGCAGTACTTC; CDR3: CASRAPSGSYEQYF
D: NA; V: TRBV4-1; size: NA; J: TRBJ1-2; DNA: TGCGCCAGCAGCCAAGATCATTACTATGGCTACACCTTC; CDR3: CASSQDHYYGYTF
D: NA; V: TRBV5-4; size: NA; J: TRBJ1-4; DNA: TGTGCCTCGGGTTCCTCCCATGAAAAACTGTTTTTT; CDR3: CASGSSHEKLFF
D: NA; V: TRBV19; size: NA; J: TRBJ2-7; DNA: TGTGCCAGTAGTGAGGGACCCTCCTACGAGCAGTACTTC; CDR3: CASSEGPSYEQYF
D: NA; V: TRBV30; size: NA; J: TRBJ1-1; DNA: TGTGCCTGGAGTGTATTGGGGTTGAACACTGAAGCTTTCTTT; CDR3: CAWSVLGLNTEAFF
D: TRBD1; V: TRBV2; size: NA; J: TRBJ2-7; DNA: TGTGCCAGCAGCCGGGACAGGGGTAGCGAGCAGTACTTC; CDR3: CASSRDRGSEQYF
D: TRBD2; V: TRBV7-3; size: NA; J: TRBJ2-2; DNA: TGTGCCAGCAGCTTATTGACGGGACTAGCGGGAGTAGCCGGGGAGCTGTTTTTT; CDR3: CASSLLTGLAGVAGELFF
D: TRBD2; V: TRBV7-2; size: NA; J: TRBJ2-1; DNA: TGTGCCAGCAGCTTAGACCTTAGCGGGAGGGCCTACAATGAGCAGTTCTTC; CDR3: CASSLDLSGRAYNEQFF
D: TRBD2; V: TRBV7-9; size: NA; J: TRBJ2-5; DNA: TGTGCCAGCAGCTTATTTAGCGGGGGAGTTCAAGAGACCCAGTACTTC; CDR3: CASSLFSGGVQETQYF
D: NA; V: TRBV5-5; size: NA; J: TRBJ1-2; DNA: TGTGCCAGCAGCTCAACCCCCGGAGTTCTCTATGGCTACACCTTC; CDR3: CASSSTPGVLYGYTF
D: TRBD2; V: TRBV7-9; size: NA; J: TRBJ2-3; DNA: TGTGCCAGCAGCTTCGATGGGACTAGCGGGAGTGGTACAGATACGCAGTATTTT; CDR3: CASSFDGTSGSGTDTQYF
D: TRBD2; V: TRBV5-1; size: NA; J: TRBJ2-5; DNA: TGCGCCAGCAGCACCGGACTAGCGGGAGACGAGACCCAGTACTTC; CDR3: CASSTGLAGDETQYF
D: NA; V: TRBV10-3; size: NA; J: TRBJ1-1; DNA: TGTGCCATCAGCCCACAGGGAGGAGGAACTGAAGCTTTCTTT; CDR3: CAISPQGGGTEAFF
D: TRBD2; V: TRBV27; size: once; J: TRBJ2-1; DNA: TGTGCCAGCAGTCAGCTAGCGGGAGGGGCCAATGAGCAGTTCTTC; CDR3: CASSQLAGGANEQFF
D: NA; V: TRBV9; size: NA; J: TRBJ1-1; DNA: TGTGCCAGCAGCGTAGATGGCCAGGCGAACACTGAAGCTTTCTTT; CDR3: CASSVDGQANTEAFF
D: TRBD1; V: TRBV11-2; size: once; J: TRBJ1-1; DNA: TGTGCCAGCAGCTCCACAGGGGAGGGGAACACTGAAGCTTTCTTT; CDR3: CASSSTGEGNTEAFF
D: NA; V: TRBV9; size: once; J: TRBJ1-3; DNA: TGTGCCAGCAGCGTAGGGATGCAGTCGACTGGAAACACCATATATTTT; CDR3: CASSVGMQSTGNTIYF
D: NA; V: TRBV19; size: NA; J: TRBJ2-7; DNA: TGTGCCTCAGGACAGACCACCTACGAGCAGTACTTC; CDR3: CASGQTTYEQYF
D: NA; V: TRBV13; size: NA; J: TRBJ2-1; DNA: TGTGCCAGCAGCTCATCAGGTTATTCCTACAATGAGCAGTTCTTC; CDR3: CASSSSGYSYNEQFF